Sequencing of this T cell receptor (beta chain) was carried out in a study of OX40 agonist ivuxolimab in advanced cancers. This clone showed up just once. The data were produced by immunoSEQ multiplex PCR, yet TCRdb's version contains in-frame clones alone and is incomplete. The table records 25,000 to 40,000 clones, roughly 80% of them present only once. CDR1 SGHRS and CDR2 YFSETQ come from the germline V gene. V lost 4 bases to trimming and J lost 4 bases, with 21 bases between them. There are 18 residues in the CDR3. Sequenced here: CD4+ or CD8+ T cells sorted from blood, sampled in a trial of the OX40 agonist ivuxolimab. This clonotype was sampled from an adult with an advanced solid tumor such as melanoma, head and neck, liver or kidney cancer. V gene TRBV5-1 combines with J gene TRBJ1-6; D may be TRBD1 (5 bases). The CDR3 loop is CASSPQGRSNTYNSPLHF. The CDR3 bases are TGCGCCAGCAGCCCCCAGGGCCGTTCAAACACTTATAATTCACCCCTCCACTTT.